This TCR beta chain was sequenced during a study of CXCR3-negative and CXCR3-positive naive CD8 T cells. Naive CD8+ T cells showed a CD45RO-CCR7+CD27+CD95- phenotype. CDR1 is SGHVS and CDR2 is FNYEAQ in the germline V gene. The CDR3 runs 20 residues. Study-wide points: Naive cells, whether CXCR3-negative or CXCR3-positive, had similar TRBV-TRBJ usage, while memory cells differed. Researchers report that CXCR3-positive naive cells carry more hydrophobic TRB CDR3s than CXCR3-negative naive cells.

Note on this clonotype: The antigen is undetermined.

The method, 5' RACE with UMI labels, was used to prepare the TRB cDNA libraries. TCRdb re-called the 5' RACE reads; one entry per CDR3 protein, DNA not given. Its table records approximately 100,000 distinct CDR3 sequences. This chain uses TRBV7-6 with TRBJ2-2; TCRdb's assignment of TRBD2 cannot be checked, as there is no DNA. This receptor was taken from a human donor in good health. Some clones in this sample may be carry-over from other donors' samples. The material sequenced was naive CXCR3+ CD8+ T cells from blood. Subset in this sample: CD45RO-CCR7+CD27+CD95- naive CD8+ T cells expressing CXCR3 (TNR3+). The CDR3 spells CASSPSVTWTRVANTGELFF.